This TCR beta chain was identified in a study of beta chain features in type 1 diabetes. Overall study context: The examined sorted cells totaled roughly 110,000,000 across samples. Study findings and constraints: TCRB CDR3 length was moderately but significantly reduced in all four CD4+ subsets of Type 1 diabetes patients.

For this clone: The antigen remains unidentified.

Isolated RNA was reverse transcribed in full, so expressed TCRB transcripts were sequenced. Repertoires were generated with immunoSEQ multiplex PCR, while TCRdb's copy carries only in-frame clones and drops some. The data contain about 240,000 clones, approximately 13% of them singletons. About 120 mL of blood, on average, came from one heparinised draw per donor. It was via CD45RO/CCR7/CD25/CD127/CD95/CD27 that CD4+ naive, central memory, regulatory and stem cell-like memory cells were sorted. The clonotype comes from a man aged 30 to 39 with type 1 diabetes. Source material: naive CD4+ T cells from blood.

CDR3 sequence: CASSLGLEDRVNTEAFF. CDR3 coding DNA: TGTGCCAGCAGCTTAGGGTTGGAGGACAGGGTGAACACTGAAGCTTTCTTT. The chain joins TRBV11-2 to TRBJ1-1; 8 bases agree with TRBD1. The V gene's germline CDR1 is SGHAT and CDR2 FQNNGV. The CDR3 spans 17 residues. V gave up 1 base and J gave up 0 bases; unmatched junction bases: 7.